Below are 7 T cell receptor beta chains sequenced from a single sample in a study of spatial heterogeneity in lung cancer. One entry per CDR3 protein, called by TCRdb with MiXCR from the 5' RACE reads. The sample lists 40,000 to 50,000 distinct CDR3 sequences; less than 8.5% were seen once. The time point was: sample taken at primary tumor resection. Whole RNA, which was extracted from tumor, nontumor lung tissue or frozen PBMC, was sequenced without any cell sorting. This material consisted of PBMCs, taken at surgery. These receptors all come from a female donor with early-stage non-small cell lung cancer.

The chain uses TRBV6-5 and TRBJ2-7; 8 bases line up with TRBD1. Germline CDR1 is MNHEY and CDR2 is SVGAGI. The CDR3 length is 14 residues. The V and J ends lost 3 bases and 7 bases, in that order; junction bases with no gene match: 8. This chain's CDR3 is CASSYGQGAREQYF. The CDR3 DNA reads TGTGCCAGCAGTTATGGGCAGGGGGCAAGGGAGCAGTACTTC.

This clonotype was seen a handful of times. The genes are TRBV2 and TRBJ1-1; TRBD1 matches at 7 bases. The germline CDR1 and CDR2 sequences are SNHLY and FYNNEI. This CDR3 region has 15 residues. V lost 6 bases, J lost 3 bases, and 10 bases stayed unmatched. This chain's CDR3 is CASSEAGQSYTEAFF. The CDR3, as DNA: TGTGCCAGCAGCGAGGCGGGACAGTCTTACACTGAAGCTTTCTTT.

The gene calls are TRBV24-1 and TRBJ2-1; 10 nucleotides line up with TRBD2. With V trimmed by 3 bases and J by 5 bases, 6 bases remained unmatched. The CDR3 totals 16 residues. Looked up from germline, CDR1 is KGHDR and CDR2 is SFDVKD. The CDR3 sequence: CATSDRAGGPNNEQFF. The CDR3 DNA is TGTGCCACCAGTGATAGAGCGGGGGGGCCCAACAATGAGCAGTTCTTC.

This chain connects TRBV9 to TRBJ2-3; 13 bases are shared with TRBD2. This CDR3 spans 18 amino acids. Trimming removed 0 bases from V and 5 bases from J; junction bases left unmatched: 9. Germline V gene sequence: CDR1 SGDLS, CDR2 YYNGEE. The CDR3 here is CASSVDLTSGGPRDTQYF. The CDR3, as DNA: TGTGCCAGCAGCGTAGACCTGACTAGCGGGGGGCCTCGAGATACGCAGTATTTT. The full variable domain, with the rest looked up from reference TRBV9 and TRBJ2-3, is DSGVTQTPKHLITATGQRVTLRCSPRSGDLSVYWYQQSLDQGLQFLIQYYNGEERAKGNILERFSAQQFPDLHSELNLSSLELGDSALYFCASSVDLTSGGPRDTQYFGPGTRLTVL.

In its sample, this clonotype was seen a few times. J is TRBJ2-2 and V is TRBV19; D call uncertain. This CDR3 spans 15 amino acids. The germline CDR1 and CDR2 sequences are LNHDA and SQIVND (reference sequence). Trimming took off 8 bases at V and 2 bases at J, with 15 bases between the two ends. The CDR3 sequence: CASSRSPQNTGELFF. Written as DNA, the CDR3 is TGTGCCAGTTCTCGGTCCCCTCAAAACACCGGGGAGCTGTTTTTT.

With respect to this clonotype: A read error is likely, as this CDR3 ends without the conserved phenylalanine or tryptophan. The chain links TRBV20-1 to TRBJ2-1, with 10 bases identical to TRBD2. Germline values: CDR1 DFQATT, CDR2 SNEGSKA (reference sequence). Germline trimming cut 3 bases from V and 7 bases from J; bases unmatched to any gene: 3. The CDR3 length is 13 residues. In DNA form, the CDR3 reads TGCAGTGCTAGTTGGGGACTAGCGAATGAGCAGTTCCTC. Translating it yields CSASWGLANEQFL.

This clonotype was detected a few times. The chain has TRBV5-1 and TRBJ1-1; tentatively, D is TRBD1 (5 bases). This CDR3 contains 15 residues. Looked up from germline, CDR1 is SGHRS and CDR2 is YFSETQ. V was trimmed by 1 base and J by 2 bases, leaving 12 bases between them. The CDR3 is CASSLIAGINTEAFF. The CDR3, as DNA: TGCGCCAGCAGCTTGATTGCAGGGATCAACACTGAAGCTTTCTTT. Full variable domain (rest looked up from reference TRBV5-1 and TRBJ1-1): KAGVTQTPRYLIKTRGQQVTLSCSPISGHRSVSWYQQTPGQGLQFLFEYFSETQRNKGNFPGRFSGRQFSNSRSEMNVSTLELGDSALYLCASSLIAGINTEAFFGQGTRLTVV.